A selection of T cell receptor beta chains follows, all from one sample in a study of blood T cell repertoires in COVID-19. Clones were read by immunoSEQ multiplex PCR, and TCRdb kept only the in-frame ones, dropping some. The table has some 62,000 clones, more than 60% seen once. The specimen was peripheral blood. Source of these receptors: a woman older than 75 with active or convalescent COVID-19. Each CDR3 is given with its conserved first and last residue. The D gene is left open where the match is weak. The size of a clone is reported for some rows only, either as once, few or many, or as a class for expanded clones.

TRBD1	.	TRBV19	15	TRBJ2-7	CASSILWGQGYEQYF	TGTGCCAGTAGTATTCTCTGGGGACAGGGCTACGAGCAGTACTTC
.	.	TRBV5-4	13	TRBJ1-2	CASSLEGWKGYTF	TGTGCCAGCAGCTTGGAGGGGTGGAAAGGCTACACCTTC
.	once	TRBV19	15	TRBJ1-2	CASSWTERRSYGYTF	TGTGCCAGTAGTTGGACAGAGCGACGAAGCTATGGCTACACCTTC
.	.	TRBV7-8	14	TRBJ1-3	CASSLAGGGNTIYF	TGTGCCAGCAGCTTAGCAGGGGGTGGAAACACCATATATTTT
.	.	TRBV7-8	14	TRBJ2-5	CASSSRGRQETQYF	TGTGCCAGCAGCTCCCGGGGTAGGCAAGAGACCCAGTACTTC
TRBD1	once	TRBV2	14	TRBJ2-2	CASRPEGAGGELFF	TGTGCCAGCAGGCCAGAGGGGGCTGGAGGGGAGCTGTTTTTT
TRBD2	.	TRBV5-1	17	TRBJ2-1	CASPKPPSGGHYNEQFF	TGCGCCAGCCCGAAGCCCCCCAGCGGGGGGCATTACAATGAGCAGTTCTTC
TRBD1	.	TRBV7-2	14	TRBJ1-5	CASSYGTGVQPQHF	TGTGCCAGCAGCTACGGGACAGGGGTGCAGCCCCAGCATTTT
.	few	TRBV29-1	13	TRBJ1-2	CSVRGGVGYGYTF	TGCAGCGTGAGGGGGGGCGTTGGCTATGGCTACACCTTC
.	.	TRBV7-3	13	TRBJ1-1	CASSFNRNTEAFF	TGTGCCAGCAGCTTTAACAGGAACACTGAAGCTTTCTTT
TRBD1	few	TRBV12-3/TRBV12-4	13	TRBJ1-4	CASRERQGGKLFF	TGTGCCAGCAGAGAGAGACAGGGGGGAAAACTGTTTTTT
.	.	TRBV11-3	15	TRBJ2-1	CASSFTSLEYNEQFF	TGTGCCAGCAGCTTTACTAGTCTGGAATACAATGAGCAGTTCTTC
TRBD1	.	TRBV5-1	15	TRBJ1-1	CASSSVGTDTTEAFF	TGCGCCAGCAGCTCGGTGGGGACAGATACCACTGAAGCTTTCTTT
TRBD2	.	TRBV7-2	16	TRBJ2-1	CASSLDIGGENNEQFF	TGTGCCAGCAGCTTAGATATCGGGGGGGAGAACAATGAGCAGTTCTTC
.	.	TRBV12-3/TRBV12-4	13	TRBJ1-1	CASGWTPNTEAFF	TGTGCCAGTGGTTGGACACCGAACACTGAAGCTTTCTTT
.	.	TRBV5-4	11	TRBJ2-5	CASSTEETQYF	TGTGCCAGCAGCACAGAAGAGACCCAGTACTTC
.	.	TRBV4-1	15	TRBJ1-6	CASSQDQKSPRPLHF	TGCGCCAGCAGCCAAGACCAAAAGAGTCCAAGACCCCTCCACTTT
TRBD1	.	TRBV5-1	15	TRBJ1-1	CASSSPGGSNTEAFF	TGCGCCAGCAGCTCTCCAGGGGGCTCGAACACTGAAGCTTTCTTT
.	.	TRBV19	14	TRBJ1-2	CASVGQIANYGYTF	TGTGCCAGTGTTGGACAGATAGCTAACTATGGCTACACCTTC
TRBD2	.	TRBV5-1	16	TRBJ2-1	CASSRDRPTGGDEQFF	TGCGCCAGCAGCCGGGACCGACCGACGGGAGGGGATGAGCAGTTCTTC
.	.	TRBV18	14	TRBJ2-7	CASSPPGQYYEQYF	TGTGCCAGCTCACCGCCGGGACAATACTACGAGCAGTACTTC
TRBD2	.	TRBV6-6	14	TRBJ2-5	CASRPLADQETQYF	TGTGCCAGCAGACCGCTAGCGGACCAAGAGACCCAGTACTTC
.	.	TRBV28	14	TRBJ1-2	CASSFPDRLNGYTF	TGTGCCAGCAGTTTCCCCGACAGACTTAATGGCTACACCTTC
.	.	TRBV7-2	13	TRBJ1-2	CASSLNRAYGYTF	TGTGCCAGCAGCTTAAACCGCGCTTATGGCTACACCTTC
TRBD1	.	TRBV10-1	15	TRBJ1-1	CASSEDRGRSSEAFF	TGCGCCAGCAGTGAGGACAGGGGGCGATCATCTGAAGCTTTCTTT
.	few	TRBV10-3	15	TRBJ2-1	CASDGLSRSYNEQFF	TGTGCCTCAGACGGACTGTCGCGCTCCTACAATGAGCAGTTCTTC
.	few	TRBV12-3/TRBV12-4	11	TRBJ1-1	CASIQRGEAFF	TGTGCCAGCATCCAACGGGGTGAAGCTTTCTTT
TRBD1	.	TRBV5-1	16	TRBJ2-2	CASDVTGGVGTGELFF	TGCGCCAGCGATGTCACAGGGGGAGTTGGCACCGGGGAGCTGTTTTTT
TRBD1	once	TRBV7-9	13	TRBJ1-2	CASSLGTDGGYTF	TGTGCCAGCAGCCTAGGGACAGACGGTGGCTACACCTTC
.	.	TRBV4-2	18	TRBJ2-7	CASSQDLLPAGPTYEQYF	TGTGCCAGCAGCCAAGATCTACTTCCGGCGGGGCCTACCTACGAGCAGTACTTC
.	.	TRBV5-1	15	TRBJ1-3	CASSLGELSGNTIYF	TGCGCCAGCAGCTTGGGCGAGCTCTCTGGAAACACCATATATTTT
.	.	TRBV10-1	13	TRBJ2-2	CASTQVLGGELFF	TGCGCCAGCACACAGGTGTTAGGCGGGGAGCTGTTTTTT
.	.	TRBV6-5	14	TRBJ1-2	CASRPPGSLYGYTF	TGTGCCAGCAGACCCCCAGGTTCCCTCTATGGCTACACCTTC
.	.	TRBV7-9	15	TRBJ2-3	CASSSPLFSTDTQYF	TGTGCCAGCAGCTCCCCGTTGTTTTCGACAGATACGCAGTATTTT
.	few	TRBV20-1	10	TRBJ1-2	CSVWGDGYTF	TGCAGTGTCTGGGGCGATGGCTACACCTTC
.	once	TRBV19	15	TRBJ1-1	CASSPTPTVNTEAFF	TGTGCCAGTAGTCCCACCCCGACAGTTAACACTGAAGCTTTCTTT
TRBD2	.	TRBV18	17	TRBJ2-1	CASSPGLAGGPVHEQFF	TGTGCCAGCTCACCGGGACTAGCGGGGGGGCCGGTTCATGAGCAGTTCTTC
TRBD1	few	TRBV13	17	TRBJ1-4	CASSTGQGRFGNEKLFF	TGTGCCAGCAGCACGGGACAGGGGAGGTTTGGAAATGAAAAACTGTTTTTT
.	.	TRBV5-4	13	TRBJ2-5	CASSLASRETQYF	TGTGCCAGCAGCCTCGCTTCGAGGGAGACCCAGTACTTC
.	.	TRBV6-5	13	TRBJ1-1	CASSLQVNTEAFF	TGTGCCAGCAGTTTACAGGTGAACACTGAAGCTTTCTTT
TRBD2	.	TRBV3-1/TRBV3-2	15	TRBJ2-3	CASSQGGGGTDTQYF	TGTGCCAGCAGCCAAGGCGGGGGGGGCACAGATACGCAGTATTTT
.	.	TRBV5-4	13	TRBJ1-2	CASSLSGVGGYTF	TGTGCCAGCAGCTTGTCGGGGGTGGGTGGCTACACCTTC
.	.	TRBV3-1/TRBV3-2	17	TRBJ2-3	CASSHSLGATSPDTQYF	TGTGCCAGCAGCCACTCCTTAGGGGCGACTAGTCCAGATACGCAGTATTTT
.	.	TRBV11-2	15	TRBJ1-2	CASSSSGASNYGYTF	TGTGCCAGCAGCTCATCAGGGGCTTCTAACTATGGCTACACCTTC